The clone carrying this TCR beta chain was observed once. The antigen remains unidentified. A read error may explain this, as a much larger clone is one base away. Germline V CDR1 and CDR2: SGHRS, YFSETQ. This CDR3 region has 11 residues. V lost 6 bases to trimming and J lost 6 bases, with 8 bases between them. The source of the sample is a study of blood T cells in healthy people across ages. The draw of peripheral blood yielded ten milliliters from each donor. The study's findings and limits: A roughly linear fall in TCR beta diversity per million T cells was seen with increasing age.

Together with a sample-barcoded 5' primer, a J-beta primer mix was included in a second PCR lasting about 7 to 12 cycles. There were at least 3 million CDR3-containing paired-end reads obtained from each sample. Using its own MiXCR run on the 5' RACE reads, TCRdb lists one record per CDR3 protein. The sample contains hundreds of thousands of distinct CDR3 sequences, about 30% of which appear only once. This chain links TRBV5-1 with TRBJ2-3, with D unclear. Sample: blood. This TCR was sampled from an elderly woman in good health. The CDR3 protein is CASIQLDTQYF. For the CDR3, the DNA is TGCGCCAGCATTCAATTGGATACGCAGTATTTT. The full variable domain, with the rest looked up from reference TRBV5-1 and TRBJ2-3, is KAGVTQTPRYLIKTRGQQVTLSCSPISGHRSVSWYQQTPGQGLQFLFEYFSETQRNKGNFPGRFSGRQFSNSRSEMNVSTLELGDSALYLCASIQLDTQYFGPGTRLTVL.